This entry lists 16 T cell receptor beta chains sequenced from one sample in a study of CD8+ T cells in alopecia areata. The sequencing template was cDNA reverse transcribed from extracted RNA. This table comes from immunoSEQ multiplex PCR, and its TCRdb copy is limited to in-frame clones, with some not included. This table has 90,000 to 150,000 clones, 53% appearing once. The treatment here: oral pan-JAK inhibitor, 5-10 mg twice daily. Sequencing used CD4+ T cells sorted from blood, obtained at week 4, from a patient treated with tofacitinib. The receptor source for this set is a human donor with alopecia areata.

At least ten counts were recorded for this clone. The CDR3 sequence: CASSLLRGGPGELFF. In DNA form, the CDR3 reads TGTGCCAGCAGCTTACTGCGGGGGGGCCCCGGGGAGCTGTTTTTT. The chain carries TRBV11-2 and TRBJ2-2, with 9 bases lining up with TRBD2. The CDR3 is 15 amino acids. In germline, CDR1 is SGHAT, CDR2 FQNNGV. The V gene end was trimmed by 2 bases and the J gene end by 6 bases; junction bases not matched to a gene: 4.

The chain couples TRBV29-1 to TRBJ1-1; D is undetermined. There are 14 residues in the CDR3. Germline values: CDR1 SQVTM, CDR2 ANQGSEA. V was cut by 5 bases and J by 2 bases, with 15 bases left in between. CDR3 loop: CSVFPFASNTEAFF. The CDR3 DNA reads TGCAGCGTTTTCCCCTTCGCCTCCAACACTGAAGCTTTCTTT.

This chain links TRBV5-6 with TRBJ1-2; 10 positions agree with TRBD1. There are 17 residues in the CDR3. The V and J ends lost 2 bases and 3 bases, in that order; junction bases with no gene match: 10. Germline lookup yields CDR1 SGHDT and CDR2 YYEEEE. In nucleotides, the CDR3 is TGTGCCAGCAGCTTCCGCTGGGGACAGGGGTCAGACTATGGCTACACCTTC. Translating gives CASSFRWGQGSDYGYTF.

Notes on this clone: At the DNA level, this CDR3 is encoded by other sequences in the same sample as well. CDR3 DNA: TGTGCCTGGAGGAGAACTGAAGCTTTCTTT. It yields the protein CAWRRTEAFF. The chain is built from TRBV30 and TRBJ1-1; D ambiguous. With 3 bases removed from V and 5 bases from J, the gap between germline ends came to 4 bases. The CDR3 runs 10 residues. CDR1 is GTSNPN and CDR2 is SVGIG in the germline V gene (reference sequence).

This clone was seen more than once but under ten times. As DNA, the CDR3 is TGCAGCGTTGCTGGGCAGGGGTACGGAAACACCATATATTTT. It is translated as CSVAGQGYGNTIYF. The chain employs TRBV29-1 and TRBJ1-3; possibly TRBD1 for D (6 bases). The CDR3 is 14 residues long. Trimming removed 4 bases from V and 4 bases from J, with 14 bases in between. CDR1 is SQVTM and CDR2 is ANQGSEA in the germline V gene.

As concerns this clone: The same CDR3 can be traced to other DNA sequences in this sample. The rearrangement joins TRBV2 to TRBJ1-5; tentatively, D is TRBD1 (5 bases). The germline V and J ends were trimmed by 3 bases and 6 bases, with 9 bases remaining between them. The length of the CDR3 is 13 residues. CDR1 and CDR2 from the germline V gene are SNHLY and FYNNEI. This CDR3 is CASSDQGGQPQHF. As DNA, the CDR3 is TGTGCCAGCAGTGACCAGGGCGGTCAGCCCCAGCATTTT.

V usage is TRBV5-6 and J usage is TRBJ2-7; D is undetermined. With 1 base removed from V and 4 bases from J, the gap between germline ends came to 9 bases. The CDR3 consists of 13 residues. From germline, CDR1 is SGHDT and CDR2 YYEEEE. CDR3 in DNA: TGTGCCAGCAGCTTGTCCGTGATATACGAGCAGTACTTC. Translating gives CASSLSVIYEQYF.

The rearrangement uses TRBV15 and TRBJ2-1; D might be TRBD1 or TRBD2, each matching 5 bases. Germline V CDR1 and CDR2: LNHNV, YYDKDF (reference sequence). Trimming took 5 bases from V and 1 from J, leaving 15 bases between them. This CDR3 contains 16 residues. The CDR3 DNA sequence: TGTGCCACCAGCGGCCGGACACTAGTTTCCTACAATGAGCAGTTCTTC. This encodes CATSGRTLVSYNEQFF.

This clone was picked up a small number of times. V and J are TRBV18 and TRBJ2-7; D remains ambiguous. Germline loops: CDR1 KGHSH, CDR2 LQKENI. The CDR3 runs to 15 residues. V gave up 3 bases and J gave up 3 bases, with 15 bases separating them. The CDR3 reads CASSPGTPLFYEQYF. For the CDR3, the DNA is TGTGCCAGCTCACCCGGTACTCCCCTATTCTACGAGCAGTACTTC.

This clone has more than one count but fewer than ten. The junction departs from germline at one end; a sequencing error may be responsible. The chain uses TRBV29-1 and TRBJ2-7; 7 nucleotides match TRBD1. The CDR3 length is 10 residues. Germline CDR1 is SQVTM and CDR2 is ANQGSEA. CDR3 sequence (DNA): TGCAGCGTTGGAGACCGGGACAGACTTTTC. It specifies CSVGDRDRLF.

CDR3 in amino acids: CSGRDRGPNYGYTF. DNA for the CDR3: TGCAGCGGCCGGGACAGGGGGCCTAACTATGGCTACACCTTC. This rearrangement joins TRBV29-1 to TRBJ1-2, with 12 bases that match TRBD1. The CDR3 is 14 residues long. With V trimmed by 7 bases and J by 0 bases, 3 bases remained unmatched. The germline V gene encodes CDR1 SQVTM and CDR2 ANQGSEA.

This chain joins TRBV30 and TRBJ1-1, with D unclear. V shed 0 bases and J shed 3 bases, with 17 bases lying between them. The CDR3 sequence is 16 residues long. Germline-derived CDR1 and CDR2 are GTSNPN and SVGIG (reference sequence). CDR3 loop: CAWSVLSDQRYTEAFF. For the CDR3, the DNA is TGTGCCTGGAGTGTACTGTCAGATCAAAGGTACACTGAAGCTTTCTTT.

V gene TRBV29-1 combines with J gene TRBJ2-5, with D uncertain. V lost 0 bases and J 0 bases, leaving 8 bases between the germline ends. CDR3 length: 14 amino acids. Germline lookup yields CDR1 SQVTM and CDR2 ANQGSEA. DNA for the CDR3: TGCAGCGTTGAAGAACATACGGACCAAGAGACCCAGTACTTC. Protein sequence: CSVEEHTDQETQYF.

This chain uses TRBV29-1 with TRBJ1-1, with D hard to call. V shed 7 bases and J shed 1 base, with 13 bases lying between them. Germline CDR1 and CDR2: SQVTM and ANQGSEA. The CDR3 is 13 amino acids. The CDR3 loop reads CSAISARNTEAFF. CDR3 bases: TGCAGCGCAATTTCGGCCCGGAACACTGAAGCTTTCTTT.

This clone was observed a few times. The V gene is TRBV5-5, the J gene TRBJ2-7; 9 bases agree with TRBD1. With 0 bases clipped from V and 8 bases from J, the junction kept 6 bases outside the gene matches. Germline lookup yields CDR1 SGHKS and CDR2 YYEKEE (reference sequence). The CDR3 runs to 14 residues. The chain's CDR3 is CASSLGQGVEKQYF. DNA for the CDR3: TGTGCCAGCAGCTTGGGACAGGGGGTTGAGAAGCAGTACTTC.

This clone came up once. The V gene is TRBV7-9, the J gene TRBJ2-7; TRBD2 might be the D (6 bases). The CDR3 loop spans 12 amino acids. The V and J ends lost 5 bases and 6 bases respectively, with 11 bases between them. Germline V gene lookup returns CDR1 SEHNR and CDR2 FQNEAQ (reference sequence). CDR3 loop: CASSAGLREQYF. For the CDR3, the DNA is TGTGCCAGCAGCGCGGGGCTCCGCGAGCAGTACTTC.